These T cell receptor beta chains were read from a single sample in a study of shared clonotypes between healthy human individuals. The protocol was immunoSEQ multiplex PCR, while the TCRdb copy is restricted to in-frame clones and leaves out a portion. Counted here are under 750,000 clones, 72% occurring once; the ten biggest clones make up more than 1.5%. Sample: memory CD4+ T cells sorted from blood. The receptors here all came from a woman aged 30 to 39 in good health. The CDR3 runs from the conserved cysteine through the conserved F or W. The D gene is left open where the match is weak. Expanded clones are given a class, and other clones once, few, many or no size at all.

>.|.|TRBJ1-1|TRBV15
CATSRGGTANTEAFF
TGTGCCACCAGCAGAGGCGGAACGGCGAACACTGAAGCTTTCTTT
>.|.|TRBJ1-5|TRBV28
CASSFAQRWQPQHF
TGTGCCAGCAGTTTTGCGCAGAGGTGGCAGCCCCAGCATTTT
>once|.|TRBJ2-2|TRBV27
CASRRAANTGELFF
TGTGCCAGCAGGCGAGCTGCGAACACCGGGGAGCTGTTTTTT
>.|.|TRBJ2-7|TRBV7-2
CASSFFKTYEQYF
TGTGCCAGCAGCTTTTTTAAAACCTACGAGCAGTACTTC
>.|.|TRBJ2-7|TRBV11-2
CASSPNTPSYEQYF
TGTGCCAGCAGCCCGAACACCCCTAGTTACGAGCAGTACTTC
>.|TRBD1|TRBJ2-7|TRBV2
CASSLRTGHEQYF
TGTGCCAGCAGTCTCAGGACAGGGCACGAGCAGTACTTC
>few|.|TRBJ2-1|TRBV2
CASSEGRDEQFF
TGTGCCAGCAGTGAAGGGCGGGATGAGCAGTTCTTC
>once|TRBD1|TRBJ2-7|TRBV30
CAWSGVGATGSSYEQYF
TGTGCCTGGAGCGGGGTCGGGGCGACAGGGAGCTCCTACGAGCAGTACTTC
>few|.|TRBJ2-5|TRBV7-3
CASSLGGRGETQYF
TGTGCCAGCAGCTTAGGGGGGAGAGGAGAGACCCAGTACTTC
>.|.|TRBJ2-3|TRBV19
CASSIPPTDTQYF
TGTGCCAGTAGTATTCCCCCCACAGATACGCAGTATTTT
>few|.|TRBJ2-7|TRBV7-3
CASSSAVASREQYF
TGTGCCAGCAGCTCTGCGGTAGCAAGCCGCGAGCAGTACTTC
>.|.|TRBJ2-1|TRBV5-5
CASSLLLNEQFF
TGTGCCAGCAGCTTACTCCTAAATGAGCAGTTCTTC
>.|.|TRBJ1-5|TRBV6-4
CASSPGDNQPQHF
TGTGCCAGCAGCCCCGGGGACAATCAGCCCCAGCATTTT
>.|TRBD1|TRBJ1-2|TRBV2
CASSALTGKYGYTF
TGTGCCAGCAGTGCCCTGACAGGGAAATATGGCTACACCTTC
>.|TRBD2|TRBJ2-1|TRBV27
CASQGLASNNEQFF
TGTGCCAGCCAGGGACTAGCGAGTAATAATGAGCAGTTCTTC
>.|.|TRBJ1-2|TRBV7-9
CASSPGFQRGYTF
TGTGCCAGCAGCCCTGGGTTCCAACGGGGCTACACCTTC
>once|TRBD1|TRBJ2-1|TRBV19
CASSHGQGANNEQFF
TGTGCCAGTAGCCATGGACAGGGGGCGAACAATGAGCAGTTCTTC
>.|.|TRBJ2-2|TRBV19
CASNPYGQPNTGELFF
TGTGCCAGTAACCCCTACGGGCAGCCGAACACCGGGGAGCTGTTTTTT